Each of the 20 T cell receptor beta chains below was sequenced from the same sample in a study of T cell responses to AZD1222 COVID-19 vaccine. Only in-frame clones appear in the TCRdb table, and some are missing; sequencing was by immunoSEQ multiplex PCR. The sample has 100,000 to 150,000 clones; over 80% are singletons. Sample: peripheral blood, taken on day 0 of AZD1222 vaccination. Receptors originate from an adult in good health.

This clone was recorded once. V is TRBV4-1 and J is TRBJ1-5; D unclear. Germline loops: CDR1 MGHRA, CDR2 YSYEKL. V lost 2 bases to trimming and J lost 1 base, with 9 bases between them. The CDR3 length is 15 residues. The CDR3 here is CASSQTVMSNQPQHF. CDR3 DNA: TGCGCCAGCAGCCAAACTGTGATGAGCAATCAGCCCCAGCATTTT.

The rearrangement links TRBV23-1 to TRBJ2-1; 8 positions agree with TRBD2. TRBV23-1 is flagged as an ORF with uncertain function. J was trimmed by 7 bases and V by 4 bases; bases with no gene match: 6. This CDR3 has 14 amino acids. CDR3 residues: CASSRAGEGNEQFF. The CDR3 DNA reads TGCGCCAGCAGTCGAGCGGGAGAGGGGAATGAGCAGTTCTTC.

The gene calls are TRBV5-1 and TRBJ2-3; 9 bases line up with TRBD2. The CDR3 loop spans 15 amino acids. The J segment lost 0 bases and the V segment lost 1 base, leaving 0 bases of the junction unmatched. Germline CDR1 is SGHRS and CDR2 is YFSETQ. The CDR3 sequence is CASSLTSGSTDTQYF. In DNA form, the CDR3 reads TGCGCCAGCAGCTTGACTAGCGGGAGCACAGATACGCAGTATTTT.

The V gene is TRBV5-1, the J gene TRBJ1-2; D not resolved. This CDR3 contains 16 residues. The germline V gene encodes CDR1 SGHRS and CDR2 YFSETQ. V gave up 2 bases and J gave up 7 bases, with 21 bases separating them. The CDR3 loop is CASSFGGGEVIGGYTF. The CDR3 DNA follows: TGCGCCAGCAGCTTCGGCGGCGGGGAAGTGATAGGTGGCTACACCTTC. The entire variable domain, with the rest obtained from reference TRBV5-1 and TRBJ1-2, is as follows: KAGVTQTPRYLIKTRGQQVTLSCSPISGHRSVSWYQQTPGQGLQFLFEYFSETQRNKGNFPGRFSGRQFSNSRSEMNVSTLELGDSALYLCASSFGGGEVIGGYTFGSGTRLTVV.

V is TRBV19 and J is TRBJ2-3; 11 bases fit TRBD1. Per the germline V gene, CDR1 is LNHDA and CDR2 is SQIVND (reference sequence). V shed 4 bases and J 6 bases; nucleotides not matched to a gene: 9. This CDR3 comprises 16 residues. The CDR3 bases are TGTGCCAGTAGTACCGGACAGGGGGCGACTTTTGATACGCAGTATTTT. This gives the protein CASSTGQGATFDTQYF. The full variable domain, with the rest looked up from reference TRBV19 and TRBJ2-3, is DGGITQSPKYLFRKEGQNVTLSCEQNLNHDAMYWYRQDPGQGLRLIYYSQIVNDFQKGDIAEGYSVSREKKESFPLTVTSAQKNPTAFYLCASSTGQGATFDTQYFGPGTRLTVL.

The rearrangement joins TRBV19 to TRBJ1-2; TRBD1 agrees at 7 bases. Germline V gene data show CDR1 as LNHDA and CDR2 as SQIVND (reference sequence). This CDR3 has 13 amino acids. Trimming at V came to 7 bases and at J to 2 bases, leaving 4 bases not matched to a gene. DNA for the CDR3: TGTGCCAGTAAACCGACAGGGAACTATGGCTACACCTTC. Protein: CASKPTGNYGYTF.

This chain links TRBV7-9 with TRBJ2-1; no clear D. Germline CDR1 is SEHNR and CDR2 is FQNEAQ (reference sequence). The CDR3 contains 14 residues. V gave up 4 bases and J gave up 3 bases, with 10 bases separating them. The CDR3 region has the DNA TGTGCCAGCAGCTCCCCCTTTAACTACAATGAGCAGTTCTTC. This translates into CASSSPFNYNEQFF.

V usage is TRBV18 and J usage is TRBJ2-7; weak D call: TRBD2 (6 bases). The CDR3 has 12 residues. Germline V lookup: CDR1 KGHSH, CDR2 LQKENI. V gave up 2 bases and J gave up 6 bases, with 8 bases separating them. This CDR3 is CASSPDSGEQYF. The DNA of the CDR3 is TGTGCCAGCTCACCAGATAGCGGCGAGCAGTACTTC.

CDR3 loop: CASSLGQRLETQYF. Here the CDR3 DNA reads TGTGCCAGCAGCTTAGGACAGCGACTCGAGACCCAGTACTTC. The chain joins TRBV7-8 to TRBJ2-5; D is possibly TRBD1 (5 bases). V was trimmed by 1 base and J by 5 bases, leaving 11 bases between them. Germline V gene data show CDR1 as SGHVS and CDR2 as FQNEAQ. CDR3 length: 14 residues.

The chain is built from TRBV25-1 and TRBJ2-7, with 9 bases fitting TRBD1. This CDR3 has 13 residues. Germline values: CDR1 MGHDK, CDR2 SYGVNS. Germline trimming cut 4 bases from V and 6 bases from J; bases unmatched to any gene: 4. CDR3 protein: CASSGGQGGEQYF. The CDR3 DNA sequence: TGTGCCAGCAGTGGGGGACAGGGCGGCGAGCAGTACTTC.

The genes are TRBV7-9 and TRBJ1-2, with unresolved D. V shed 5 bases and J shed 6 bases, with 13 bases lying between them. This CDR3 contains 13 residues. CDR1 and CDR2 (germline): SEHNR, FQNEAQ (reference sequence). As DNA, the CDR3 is TGTGCCAGCAGCCGTAGCGGAGGGAATGGCTACACCTTC. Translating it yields CASSRSGGNGYTF.

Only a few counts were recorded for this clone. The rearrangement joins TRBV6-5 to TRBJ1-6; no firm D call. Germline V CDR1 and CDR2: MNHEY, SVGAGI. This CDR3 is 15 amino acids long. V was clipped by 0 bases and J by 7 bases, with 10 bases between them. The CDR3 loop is CASSYSSGGNSPLHF. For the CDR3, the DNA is TGTGCCAGCAGTTACTCCTCAGGTGGGAATTCACCCCTCCACTTT.

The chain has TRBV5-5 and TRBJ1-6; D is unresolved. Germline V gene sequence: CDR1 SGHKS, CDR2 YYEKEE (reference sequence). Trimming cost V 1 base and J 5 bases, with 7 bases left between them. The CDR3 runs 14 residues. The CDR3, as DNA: TGTGCCAGCAGCTTGTGGGTGGATAATTCACCCCTCCACTTT. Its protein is CASSLWVDNSPLHF.

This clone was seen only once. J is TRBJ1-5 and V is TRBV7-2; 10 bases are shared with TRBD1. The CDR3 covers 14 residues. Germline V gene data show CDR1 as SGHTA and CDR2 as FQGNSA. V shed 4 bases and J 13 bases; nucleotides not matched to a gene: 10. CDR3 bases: TGTGCCAGCAGCTCCCATTCCGGGACAGGGGTTCAGCATTTT. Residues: CASSSHSGTGVQHF. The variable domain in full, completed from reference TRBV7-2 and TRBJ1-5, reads GAGVSQSPSNKVTEKGKDVELRCDPISGHTALYWYRQSLGQGLEFLIYFQGNSAPDKSGLPSDRFSAERTGGSVSTLTIQRTQQEDSAVYLCASSSHSGTGVQHFGDGTRLSIL.

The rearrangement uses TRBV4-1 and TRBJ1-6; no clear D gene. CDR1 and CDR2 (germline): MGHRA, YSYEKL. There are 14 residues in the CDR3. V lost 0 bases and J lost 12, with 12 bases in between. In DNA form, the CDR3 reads TGCGCCAGCAGCCAAGATCGAGTAGGGTTACCCCTCCACTTT. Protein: CASSQDRVGLPLHF.

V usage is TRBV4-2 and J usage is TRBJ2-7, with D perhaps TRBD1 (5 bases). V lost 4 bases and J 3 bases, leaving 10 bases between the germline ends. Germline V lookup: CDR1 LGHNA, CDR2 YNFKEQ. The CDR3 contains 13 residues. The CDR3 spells CASSLQGIYEQYF. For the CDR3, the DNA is TGTGCCAGCAGCCTTCAGGGAATCTACGAGCAGTACTTC.

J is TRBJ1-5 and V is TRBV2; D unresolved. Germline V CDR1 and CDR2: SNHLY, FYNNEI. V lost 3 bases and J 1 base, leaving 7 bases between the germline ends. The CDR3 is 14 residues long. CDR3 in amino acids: CASSDEASNQPQHF. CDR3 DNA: TGTGCCAGCAGTGACGAAGCCAGCAATCAGCCCCAGCATTTT.

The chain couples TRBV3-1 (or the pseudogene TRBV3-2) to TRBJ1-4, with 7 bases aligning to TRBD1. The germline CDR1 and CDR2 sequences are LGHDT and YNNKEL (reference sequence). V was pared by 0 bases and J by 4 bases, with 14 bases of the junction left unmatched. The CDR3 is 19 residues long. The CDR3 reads CASSQDLKAGDRVNEKLFF. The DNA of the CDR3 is TGTGCCAGCAGCCAAGACCTAAAAGCTGGCGACAGGGTTAATGAAAAACTGTTTTTT.

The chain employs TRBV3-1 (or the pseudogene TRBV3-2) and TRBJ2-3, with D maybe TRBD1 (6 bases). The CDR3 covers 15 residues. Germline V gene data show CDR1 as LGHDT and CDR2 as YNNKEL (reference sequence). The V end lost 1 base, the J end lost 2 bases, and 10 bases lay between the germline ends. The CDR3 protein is CASSQGQGYTDTQYF. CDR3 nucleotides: TGTGCCAGCAGCCAAGGCCAGGGGTACACAGATACGCAGTATTTT.

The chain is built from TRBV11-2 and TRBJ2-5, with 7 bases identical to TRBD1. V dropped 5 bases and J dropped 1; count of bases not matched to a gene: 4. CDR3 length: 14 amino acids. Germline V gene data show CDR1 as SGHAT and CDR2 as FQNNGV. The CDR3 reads CASSPRTGQETQYF. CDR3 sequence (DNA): TGTGCCAGCAGCCCGCGGACAGGCCAAGAGACCCAGTACTTC.